The rows below give T cell receptor beta chains drawn from one sample of a study of OX40 agonist ivuxolimab in advanced cancers. Measured with immunoSEQ multiplex PCR; TCRdb has only the in-frame clones, and not every one. Of some 62,000 clones in the sample, around 79% were seen once. The starting material was CD4+ or CD8+ T cells sorted from blood, obtained in a trial of the OX40 agonist ivuxolimab. Source of these receptors: an adult with an advanced solid tumor such as melanoma, head and neck, liver or kidney cancer. CDR3s include the opening cysteine and the closing phenylalanine or tryptophan. D genes are given only for firm matches. Only part of the rows carry a size: once, few, many, or a class if the clone is expanded.

D: NA; V: TRBV10-3; J: TRBJ2-3; size: few; DNA: TGTGCCATCAGTGAGTCGACTTTCACTAGTTCCTGGTCAGATACGCAGTATTTT; CDR3: CAISESTFTSSWSDTQYF
D: NA; V: TRBV19; J: TRBJ2-5; size: NA; DNA: TGTGCCAGTAGTAAAGGAGCAAAGTCATTGGAGACCCAGTACTTC; CDR3: CASSKGAKSLETQYF
D: TRBD1; V: TRBV11-2; J: TRBJ1-2; size: NA; DNA: TGTGCCAGCAGCCCAAATCCCGGGACAGCCTATGGCTACACCTTC; CDR3: CASSPNPGTAYGYTF
D: TRBD1; V: TRBV9; J: TRBJ2-7; size: NA; DNA: TGTGCCAGCAGCACCGCCGGGACAGGGTACTACGAGCAGTACTTC; CDR3: CASSTAGTGYYEQYF
D: TRBD1; V: TRBV5-4; J: TRBJ1-1; size: NA; DNA: TGTGCCAGCAGCCCCGGACAGGGAAGATCAACTGAAGCTTTCTTT; CDR3: CASSPGQGRSTEAFF
D: NA; V: TRBV30; J: TRBJ2-2; size: NA; DNA: TGTGCCTGTGACACGACGTCGAACACCGGGGAGCTGTTTTTT; CDR3: CACDTTSNTGELFF
D: TRBD1; V: TRBV7-6; J: TRBJ2-7; size: NA; DNA: TGTGCCAGCAGCTTAGACAGGGGAGACGAGCAGTACTTC; CDR3: CASSLDRGDEQYF
D: NA; V: TRBV4-1; J: TRBJ1-4; size: NA; DNA: TGCGCCAGCAGCCAGAGACGAGGTTCTAATGAAAAACTGTTTTTT; CDR3: CASSQRRGSNEKLFF
D: NA; V: TRBV6-5; J: TRBJ2-3; size: NA; DNA: TGTGCCAGCAGTTACAGGGAATCAGATACGCAGTATTTT; CDR3: CASSYRESDTQYF
D: TRBD1; V: TRBV18; J: TRBJ1-5; size: NA; DNA: TGTGCCAGCTCACCACAATCAGGACAGGGTGGGCCCCAGCATTTT; CDR3: CASSPQSGQGGPQHF
D: NA; V: TRBV6-5; J: TRBJ2-7; size: NA; DNA: TGTGCCAGCAGTAAAACAGGGATACGGGAGAACGAGCAGTACTTC; CDR3: CASSKTGIRENEQYF
D: TRBD1; V: TRBV7-8; J: TRBJ2-7; size: NA; DNA: TGTGCCAGCAGCTTAGTGGTCAGGGGGACCTACGAGCAGTACTTC; CDR3: CASSLVVRGTYEQYF
D: TRBD2; V: TRBV28; J: TRBJ2-1; size: NA; DNA: TGTGCCAGCAGTTTATGGTATAGCGGGAGACTCGACAATGAGCAGTTCTTC; CDR3: CASSLWYSGRLDNEQFF
D: TRBD1; V: TRBV15; J: TRBJ1-1; size: NA; DNA: TGTGCCACCAGCAGAAAACAGGGGGTGGCTGAAGCTTTCTTT; CDR3: CATSRKQGVAEAFF
D: TRBD1; V: TRBV25-1; J: TRBJ1-1; size: NA; DNA: TGTGCCAGCCGTGGGTGGGGACAGGTCGGCACTGAAGCTTTCTTT; CDR3: CASRGWGQVGTEAFF
D: NA; V: TRBV19; J: TRBJ2-7; size: NA; DNA: TGTGCCAGTACCCCATCTGGTCGGGACGAGCAGTACTTC; CDR3: CASTPSGRDEQYF
D: NA; V: TRBV18; J: TRBJ2-5; size: once; DNA: TGTGCCAGCTCACCACCGGCCAGAAGCCAAGAGACCCAGTACTTC; CDR3: CASSPPARSQETQYF
D: NA; V: TRBV25-1; J: TRBJ1-1; size: NA; DNA: TGTGCCAGCAAACCGGAGTGGGGCACTGAAGCTTTCTTT; CDR3: CASKPEWGTEAFF
D: TRBD2; V: TRBV14; J: TRBJ2-7; size: NA; DNA: TGTGCCAGCAGCCTACTAGCGGGAGGCTACGAGCAGTACTTC; CDR3: CASSLLAGGYEQYF
D: NA; V: TRBV6-5; J: TRBJ1-2; size: NA; DNA: TGTGCCGCCCGACCCAGGGGTTCCTACTATGGCTACACCTTC; CDR3: CAARPRGSYYGYTF
D: TRBD1; V: TRBV7-2; J: TRBJ2-5; size: NA; DNA: TGTGCCAGCAGATTTAGACAGGGCGGAATTTTAGGGGAGACCCAGTACTTC; CDR3: CASRFRQGGILGETQYF
D: TRBD2; V: TRBV28; J: TRBJ2-3; size: few; DNA: TGTGCCAGCAGAGATAGCGGGAGGACTAGCACAGATACGCAGTATTTT; CDR3: CASRDSGRTSTDTQYF
D: NA; V: TRBV30; J: TRBJ2-7; size: NA; DNA: TGTGCCTGGAGTTGGACAGCCCCCTCCTACGAGCAGTACTTC; CDR3: CAWSWTAPSYEQYF
D: NA; V: TRBV4-2; J: TRBJ2-5; size: NA; DNA: TGTGCCAGCAGCCAAGACTTCCCTCTTGAAGAGACCCAGTACTTC; CDR3: CASSQDFPLEETQYF
D: NA; V: TRBV28; J: TRBJ2-5; size: NA; DNA: TGTGCCAGCAGTAGGGGGGGCCAAGAGACCCAGTACTTC; CDR3: CASSRGGQETQYF
D: NA; V: TRBV18; J: TRBJ1-5; size: NA; DNA: TGTGCCAGCTCACGGGGGGAGGATCAGCCCCAGCATTTT; CDR3: CASSRGEDQPQHF
D: TRBD2; V: TRBV6-4; J: TRBJ2-1; size: NA; DNA: TGTGCCAGCAGTGACTACGGGGAGGGCTACAATGAGCAGTTCTTC; CDR3: CASSDYGEGYNEQFF
D: NA; V: TRBV29-1; J: TRBJ1-1; size: NA; DNA: TGCAGCGTTGACCGGACCTACTCACCTGAAGCTTTCTTT; CDR3: CSVDRTYSPEAFF
D: NA; V: TRBV27; J: TRBJ1-1; size: NA; DNA: TGTGCCACCCACCCGGCGAGAGGTGAAGCTTTCTTT; CDR3: CATHPARGEAFF
D: TRBD2; V: TRBV7-2; J: TRBJ2-1; size: NA; DNA: TGTGCCAGCAGCTCTACACTAGCGGGAGGGCCCTACAATGAGCAGTTCTTC; CDR3: CASSSTLAGGPYNEQFF